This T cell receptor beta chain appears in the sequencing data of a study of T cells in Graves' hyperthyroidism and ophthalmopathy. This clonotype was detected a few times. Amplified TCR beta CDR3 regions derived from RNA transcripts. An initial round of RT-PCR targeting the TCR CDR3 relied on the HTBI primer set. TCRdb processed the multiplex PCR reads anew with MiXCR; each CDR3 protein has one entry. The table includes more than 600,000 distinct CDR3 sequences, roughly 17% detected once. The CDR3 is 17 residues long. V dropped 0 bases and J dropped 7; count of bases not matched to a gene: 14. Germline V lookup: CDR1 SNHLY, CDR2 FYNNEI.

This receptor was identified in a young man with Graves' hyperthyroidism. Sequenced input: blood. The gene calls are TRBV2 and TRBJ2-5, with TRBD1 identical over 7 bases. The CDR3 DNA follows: TGTGCCAGCAGTGAAGCGGCAGGGGGTTTTCTTGGTGGGACCCAGTACTTC. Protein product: CASSEAAGGFLGGTQYF.